This is a list of T cell receptor beta chains from one sample in a study of T cell responses to AZD1222 COVID-19 vaccine. Method: immunoSEQ multiplex PCR; TCRdb's copy keeps in-frame clones and lacks some. Here the sample spans 82,000 or so clones, around nine tenths being singletons. This specimen was peripheral blood, taken on day 0 of AZD1222 vaccination. These receptors were obtained from an adult in good health. Each CDR3 is given with its conserved first and last residue. The order of the fields is V gene, clone size, J gene, D gene, CDR3 protein, CDR3 DNA. The D gene is left open where the match is weak. A row's size may be missing; if present it is once, few, many or a size class.

V gene: TRBV5-1
clone size: once
J gene: TRBJ2-7
D gene: TRBD1
CDR3 protein: CASSLGTTGGFEQYF
CDR3 DNA: TGCGCCAGCAGCTTGGGAACGACAGGGGGTTTTGAGCAGTACTTC

V gene: TRBV13
clone size: .
J gene: TRBJ2-7
D gene: TRBD1
CDR3 protein: CASSSDRGLRQYF
CDR3 DNA: TGTGCCAGCAGCTCAGACAGGGGGCTAAGGCAGTACTTC

V gene: TRBV7-2
clone size: .
J gene: TRBJ2-3
D gene: .
CDR3 protein: CASRILVDTQYF
CDR3 DNA: TGTGCCAGCAGGATACTAGTAGATACGCAGTATTTT

V gene: TRBV19
clone size: .
J gene: TRBJ2-5
D gene: TRBD1
CDR3 protein: CASSIGGTGAKQETQYF
CDR3 DNA: TGTGCCAGTAGTATAGGGGGGACAGGGGCTAAACAAGAGACCCAGTACTTC

V gene: TRBV7-2
clone size: .
J gene: TRBJ2-3
D gene: TRBD2
CDR3 protein: CASSSGTSMDTQYF
CDR3 DNA: TGTGCCAGCAGCTCCGGGACTAGCATGGATACGCAGTATTTT

V gene: TRBV9
clone size: once
J gene: TRBJ1-1
D gene: TRBD1
CDR3 protein: CASSDRDRLNTEAFF
CDR3 DNA: TGTGCCAGCAGCGACCGGGACAGACTGAACACTGAAGCTTTCTTT

V gene: TRBV5-1
clone size: .
J gene: TRBJ1-2
D gene: .
CDR3 protein: CASSLGMGGGYTF
CDR3 DNA: TGCGCCAGCAGCTTGGGAATGGGAGGCGGCTACACCTTC

V gene: TRBV5-1
clone size: .
J gene: TRBJ1-4
D gene: TRBD1
CDR3 protein: CASSKGQVREKLFF
CDR3 DNA: TGCGCCAGCAGCAAAGGACAGGTGCGTGAAAAACTGTTTTTT

V gene: TRBV7-2
clone size: once
J gene: TRBJ2-5
D gene: TRBD2
CDR3 protein: CASSLRLAGQETQYF
CDR3 DNA: TGTGCCAGCAGCCTCCGACTAGCGGGGCAAGAGACCCAGTACTTC

V gene: TRBV7-2
clone size: .
J gene: TRBJ1-2
D gene: .
CDR3 protein: CASSPSSGANNNYGYTF
CDR3 DNA: TGTGCCAGCAGCCCTTCGTCAGGGGCCAATAATAACTATGGCTACACCTTC

V gene: TRBV7-3
clone size: .
J gene: TRBJ2-5
D gene: .
CDR3 protein: CASSLTSETQYF
CDR3 DNA: TGTGCCAGCAGCTTAACGAGTGAGACCCAGTACTTC

V gene: TRBV18
clone size: once
J gene: TRBJ2-1
D gene: TRBD2
CDR3 protein: CASSPSGGVEEQFF
CDR3 DNA: TGTGCCAGCTCACCCAGCGGGGGGGTGGAAGAGCAGTTCTTC

V gene: TRBV27
clone size: .
J gene: TRBJ2-7
D gene: .
CDR3 protein: CASQDSSRSYEQYF
CDR3 DNA: TGTGCCAGTCAAGACAGCTCCCGCTCCTACGAGCAGTACTTC

V gene: TRBV5-4
clone size: .
J gene: TRBJ1-3
D gene: .
CDR3 protein: CASSLGGRRKDPSGNTIYF
CDR3 DNA: TGTGCCAGCAGCCTTGGGGGCCGACGGAAGGACCCCTCTGGAAACACCATATATTTT

V gene: TRBV5-4
clone size: .
J gene: TRBJ1-1
D gene: .
CDR3 protein: CASSASGNTEAFF
CDR3 DNA: TGTGCCAGCAGCGCGTCCGGGAACACTGAAGCTTTCTTT

V gene: TRBV30
clone size: .
J gene: TRBJ1-1
D gene: .
CDR3 protein: CAWSVFGGSATEAFF
CDR3 DNA: TGTGCCTGGAGTGTATTCGGGGGTTCGGCCACTGAAGCTTTCTTT

V gene: TRBV25-1
clone size: .
J gene: TRBJ2-7
D gene: TRBD2
CDR3 protein: CASSQSSGGASYEQYF
CDR3 DNA: TGTGCCAGCAGTCAGTCTAGCGGGGGGGCCTCCTACGAGCAGTACTTC

V gene: TRBV5-1
clone size: .
J gene: TRBJ2-2
D gene: .
CDR3 protein: CASSSTSGGGELFF
CDR3 DNA: TGCGCCAGCAGCTCGACGAGTGGGGGCGGGGAGCTGTTTTTT

V gene: TRBV2
clone size: .
J gene: TRBJ1-2
D gene: .
CDR3 protein: CASSVNRDAINYGYTF
CDR3 DNA: TGTGCCAGCAGTGTTAACCGGGACGCCATTAACTATGGCTACACCTTC

V gene: TRBV24-1
clone size: .
J gene: TRBJ2-7
D gene: .
CDR3 protein: CATSDLQTYEQYF
CDR3 DNA: TGTGCCACCAGTGATTTGCAGACCTACGAGCAGTACTTC

V gene: TRBV2
clone size: .
J gene: TRBJ1-4
D gene: TRBD1
CDR3 protein: CASRMDRAEKLFF
CDR3 DNA: TGTGCCAGCAGAATGGACAGGGCTGAAAAACTGTTTTTT

V gene: TRBV21-1
clone size: .
J gene: TRBJ2-4
D gene: .
CDR3 protein: CASSPRQGSRKLAKNIQYF
CDR3 DNA: TGTGCCAGCAGCCCCAGACAGGGGTCAAGAAAATTGGCCAAAAACATTCAGTACTTC

V gene: TRBV19
clone size: .
J gene: TRBJ1-2
D gene: TRBD1
CDR3 protein: CASSEMRQGGSIYGYTF
CDR3 DNA: TGTGCCAGTAGTGAAATGAGACAGGGCGGCTCGATCTATGGCTACACCTTC

V gene: TRBV6-5
clone size: .
J gene: TRBJ1-1
D gene: .
CDR3 protein: CASSSHRENTEAFF
CDR3 DNA: TGTGCCAGCAGTTCCCATAGGGAGAACACTGAAGCTTTCTTT

V gene: TRBV7-3
clone size: few
J gene: TRBJ2-1
D gene: TRBD2
CDR3 protein: CASKRGGPGNEQFF
CDR3 DNA: TGTGCTTCGAAACGCGGGGGGCCCGGAAATGAGCAGTTCTTC

V gene: TRBV19
clone size: .
J gene: TRBJ2-1
D gene: .
CDR3 protein: CASSSNQGKQFF
CDR3 DNA: TGTGCCAGTAGCTCTAACCAGGGGAAGCAGTTCTTC

V gene: TRBV3-1/TRBV3-2
clone size: .
J gene: TRBJ1-5
D gene: .
CDR3 protein: CASSQAPNQPQHF
CDR3 DNA: TGTGCCAGCAGCCAAGCCCCCAATCAGCCCCAGCATTTT

V gene: TRBV10-2
clone size: .
J gene: TRBJ1-6
D gene: .
CDR3 protein: CASSGGNDSPLHF
CDR3 DNA: TGCGCCAGCAGTGGGGGAAACGATTCACCCCTCCACTTT

V gene: TRBV30
clone size: .
J gene: TRBJ2-7
D gene: .
CDR3 protein: CAWSGGGTANSYEQYF
CDR3 DNA: TGTGCCTGGAGTGGGGGCGGGACGGCTAACTCCTACGAGCAGTACTTC

V gene: TRBV28
clone size: .
J gene: TRBJ2-7
D gene: TRBD1
CDR3 protein: CASSSPGSGQGSYEQYF
CDR3 DNA: TGTGCCAGCAGTTCGCCTGGATCCGGACAGGGCTCCTACGAGCAGTACTTC

V gene: TRBV10-3
clone size: .
J gene: TRBJ1-2
D gene: TRBD1
CDR3 protein: CAISEGQGSYGYTF
CDR3 DNA: TGTGCCATCAGCGAGGGACAGGGCTCATATGGCTACACCTTC

V gene: TRBV3-1/TRBV3-2
clone size: .
J gene: TRBJ2-2
D gene: TRBD2
CDR3 protein: CASGRGDNTGELFF
CDR3 DNA: TGTGCCAGCGGCCGGGGGGACAACACCGGGGAGCTGTTTTTT

V gene: TRBV5-6
clone size: .
J gene: TRBJ1-1
D gene: .
CDR3 protein: CASSFFLLGTEAFF
CDR3 DNA: TGTGCCAGCAGCTTCTTTTTACTGGGCACTGAAGCTTTCTTT

V gene: TRBV10-3
clone size: .
J gene: TRBJ2-5
D gene: TRBD1
CDR3 protein: CASRDSQETQYF
CDR3 DNA: TGTGCCTCCCGGGACAGCCAAGAGACCCAGTACTTC

V gene: TRBV30
clone size: .
J gene: TRBJ1-6
D gene: .
CDR3 protein: CACSRQANSPLHF
CDR3 DNA: TGTGCCTGCAGTAGACAGGCTAATTCACCCCTCCACTTT

V gene: TRBV19
clone size: .
J gene: TRBJ2-7
D gene: .
CDR3 protein: CASSNRFGYEQYF
CDR3 DNA: TGTGCCAGTAGTAACAGATTTGGCTACGAGCAGTACTTC

V gene: TRBV11-3
clone size: .
J gene: TRBJ2-2
D gene: .
CDR3 protein: CASSSIRGTGELFF
CDR3 DNA: TGTGCCAGCAGCTCAATTCGGGGCACCGGGGAGCTGTTTTTT

V gene: TRBV10-3
clone size: .
J gene: TRBJ2-7
D gene: TRBD2
CDR3 protein: CAISESRGAAYEQYF
CDR3 DNA: TGTGCCATCAGTGAGTCGCGGGGGGCCGCCTACGAGCAGTACTTC